This TCR beta chain was recorded in a study of persistence of HIV-infected CD4 T cells. The overall study: Median time on suppressive ART was around 8 years. Study-level points and caveats: CMV- and Gag-responding cells had lower TCRbeta richness than CD3/CD28-responding cells.

The stimulus was an HIV-1 Gag 15-mer peptide pool, 0.9 to 1 ug/peptide/mL. Sorting selected CD4+ T cells upregulating both CD40 ligand and CD69. Undetectable plasma HIV-1 RNA below 50 copies/mL lasted at least 4 years. An approximately 19-hour stimulation of CD8-depleted PBMCs used anti-CD28/CD49d costimulation, CD40-blocking antibody and enfuvirtide. The libraries were made with immunoSEQ version 4 in survey mode. The method was immunoSEQ multiplex PCR; TCRdb's version includes in-frame clones alone and lacks a portion of them. The sample includes under 25,000 clones, around three fifths seen only once; the top ten take less than 2.5%. As for this clone: Its antigen is undetermined.

The TCR originated in an adult woman with HIV who was CMV-seropositive. The source was CD4+ T cells sorted from PBMCs after approximately 19-hour stimulation, collected from a patient who received antiretroviral therapy.

The CDR3 DNA reads TGTGCCAGCAGCTACGGGGGGAGCAATCAGCCCCAGCATTTT. This sequence encodes CASSYGGSNQPQHF. The chain has TRBV7-9 and TRBJ1-5; maybe TRBD1 (5 bases). Trimming removed 4 bases from V and 1 base from J, with 8 bases in between. Germline V gene lookup returns CDR1 SEHNR and CDR2 FQNEAQ (reference sequence). This CDR3 is built from 14 residues. Variable domain in full (rest from reference TRBV7-9 and TRBJ1-5): DTGVSQNPRHKITKRGQNVTFRCDPISEHNRLYWYRQTLGQGPEFLTYFQNEAQLEKSRLLSDRFSAERPKGSFSTLEIQRTEQGDSAMYLCASSYGGSNQPQHFGDGTRLSIL.